Following are 8 T cell receptor beta chains from one sample sequenced in a study of shared clonotypes between healthy human individuals. Sequenced by immunoSEQ multiplex PCR; TCRdb stores in-frame clones only, minus some. The sample carries around 980,000 clones, around 78% recorded once. Sequenced: memory CD4+ T cells from PBMCs. Indicated subset: CD45RA-negative fraction. The receptors come from a man aged 18 to 29 in good health. Some clones in this sample may be carry-over from other donors' samples.

This clone was counted a few times. The CDR3 spells CASSRISGYSYEQYF. The CDR3 nucleotides read TGTGCCAGCAGCCGGATTAGCGGGTACTCCTACGAGCAGTACTTC. This rearrangement joins TRBV7-9 to TRBJ2-7, with 7 bases aligning to TRBD2. There are 15 residues in the CDR3. CDR1 and CDR2 (germline): SEHNR, FQNEAQ (reference sequence). V lost 5 bases to trimming and J lost 0 bases; unmatched junction nucleotides: 7.

This chain uses TRBV28 with TRBJ1-5; D possibly corresponds to TRBD1 (5 bases). Trimming removed 6 bases from V and 6 bases from J, with 18 bases in between. Germline CDR1 reads MDHEN; CDR2 reads SYDVKM. This CDR3 is built from 15 residues. CDR3 nucleotides: TGTGCCAGCAGCATAAGCACAGGAGGTCCTCAGCCCCAGCATTTT. This gives the protein CASSISTGGPQPQHF.

A note on this clone: This CDR3 is also generated by other DNA sequences in the sample. This chain links TRBV5-1 with TRBJ2-7; 8 bases match TRBD1. The CDR3 consists of 13 residues. The V and J ends lost 4 bases and 2 bases, in that order; junction bases with no gene match: 2. Germline CDR1 and CDR2: SGHRS and YFSETQ. This CDR3 is CASSPQGAYEQYF. CDR3 coding DNA: TGCGCCAGCAGCCCACAGGGGGCCTACGAGCAGTACTTC.

This chain links TRBV19 with TRBJ2-1; 15 bases agree with TRBD2. This CDR3 is 17 amino acids long. V dropped 7 bases and J dropped 8; count of bases not matched to a gene: 12. Germline V gives CDR1 LNHDA, CDR2 SQIVND (reference sequence). In nucleotides, the CDR3 is TGTGCCAGTACCTCCGCCGGACTAGCGGGAGGGCCGTATGAGCAGTTCTTC. Its protein is CASTSAGLAGGPYEQFF.

This rearrangement joins TRBV28 to TRBJ2-1; D uncertain. The germline V gene encodes CDR1 MDHEN and CDR2 SYDVKM. V was trimmed by 3 bases and J by 6 bases, leaving 9 bases between them. The CDR3 has 13 residues. The CDR3 loop reads CASSLGRSNEQFF. For the CDR3, the DNA is TGTGCCAGCAGTTTGGGTCGAAGCAATGAGCAGTTCTTC.

This clone was recorded once. This rearrangement joins TRBV5-1 to TRBJ2-1; D possibly corresponds to TRBD2 (6 bases). V lost 1 base and J lost 4, with 18 bases in between. The CDR3 totals 17 residues. Germline V gene data show CDR1 as SGHRS and CDR2 as YFSETQ. Written as DNA, the CDR3 is TGCGCCAGCAGCTTGCTCGCTAGCGTGTCCCATTACAATGAGCAGTTCTTC. Protein product: CASSLLASVSHYNEQFF.

The sample holds one count of this clone. The V call is TRBV30, the J call TRBJ2-6; D gene ambiguous. Between the trimmed V and J ends, which lost 2 bases and 2 bases, there was a span of 4 bases. The CDR3 extends over 13 amino acids. Germline lookup yields CDR1 GTSNPN and CDR2 SVGIG (reference sequence). In nucleotides, the CDR3 is TGTGCCTGGAGTAGTCCTGGGGCCAACGTCCTGACTTTC. Residues: CAWSSPGANVLTF. The whole variable domain, filled in from reference TRBV30 and TRBJ2-6, reads SQTIHQWPATLVQPVGSPLSLECTVEGTSNPNLYWYRQAAGRGLQLLFYSVGIGQISSEVPQNLSASRPQDRQFILSSKKLLLSDSGFYLCAWSSPGANVLTFGAGSRLTVL.

In this sample, this clone turned up once. The rearrangement joins TRBV19 to TRBJ2-7; 9 nucleotides line up with TRBD1. Germline-derived CDR1 and CDR2 are LNHDA and SQIVND (reference sequence). Germline trimming cut 3 bases from V and 3 bases from J; bases unmatched to any gene: 0. The CDR3 sequence is 13 residues long. Here the CDR3 reads CASSMDRGYEQYF. CDR3 nucleotides: TGTGCCAGTAGTATGGACAGGGGCTACGAGCAGTACTTC.